The T cell receptor beta chain under discussion was sequenced for a study of regulatory T cells in long-lasting Graves disease. CDR1 is KGHSH and CDR2 is LQKENI in the germline V gene. The germline V and J ends were trimmed by 5 bases and 2 bases, with 12 bases remaining between them. This CDR3 spans 14 amino acids. HTBI primers from iRepertoire and Arm-PCR of CDR3 regions yielded the TCR beta libraries. TCRdb redid the calling of the multiplex PCR reads with MiXCR, one entry per CDR3 protein. The table has 700,000 or so distinct CDR3 sequences, 30% seen once; the top ten hold about two fifths. Sample time point: persistent/refractory GD, antithyroid drugs over 5 years with positive TRAb. There was RNA extracted from PBMCs, and the TCR library was made from it.

The rearrangement joins TRBV18 to TRBJ1-2; tentatively, D is TRBD1 (5 bases). Material: peripheral blood mononuclear cells (PBMCs), obtained when the disease was refractory, from a patient treated with antithyroid drugs. The receptor was isolated from a female donor with Graves disease. This CDR3 is CASSMRQGNYGYTF. CDR3 DNA sequence: TGTGCCAGCTCAATGCGCCAGGGCAACTATGGCTACACCTTC.